Reported below is one T cell receptor beta chain. The target antigen is unknown. TCRdb used MiXCR to reprocess the reads, holding one entry per CDR3 protein. The sample consists of roughly 720,000 distinct CDR3 sequences, about 40% of them appearing once. This sample is part of a study of T cell repertoires in cytomegalovirus infection. Study observations and caveats: HLA-C-restricted CMV-specific TCR beta clonotypes were dominant in the ex vivo response.

Sequences were obtained from PBMCs. The sequence derives from a human donor in good health (CMV status not recorded). Some clones in this sample may be carry-over from other donors' samples.

The CDR3, as DNA: TGTGCCAGCAGTGAATCAGGCACAGATACGCAGTATTTT. This codes for CASSESGTDTQYF. This rearrangement joins TRBV25-1 to TRBJ2-3; D unresolved. Germline-derived CDR1 and CDR2 are MGHDK and SYGVNS. Trimming took off 1 base at V and 1 base at J, with 3 bases between the two ends. The CDR3 loop spans 13 amino acids. Full variable domain (outside the CDR3, taken from reference TRBV25-1 and TRBJ2-3): EADIYQTPRYLVIGTGKKITLECSQTMGHDKMYWYQQDPGMELHLIHYSYGVNSTEKGDLSSESTVSRIRTEHFPLTLESARPSHTSQYLCASSESGTDTQYFGPGTRLTVL.